These 21 T cell receptor beta chains came from one sample sequenced in a study of blood T cell repertoires in COVID-19 (dated by TCRdb to about 2020). The library was made by the immunoSEQ multiplex PCR assay. In TCRdb, the immuneACCESS table is reduced to in-frame sequences with V and J assigned. These tables do not hold every clone; where another copy was compared, an unresolved V gene accounts for under half, and the others remain unexplained. Counted in this sample were about 210,000 clones; approximately 82% of them appeared once. About 7.4% of the sample goes to the ten largest clones. Sequencing was carried out using peripheral blood. These receptor sequences come from a woman aged 45 to 65 with acute or convalescent COVID-19.

J is TRBJ2-7 and V is TRBV5-1; the match to TRBD1 covers 7 bases. The germline V gene encodes CDR1 SGHRS and CDR2 YFSETQ. V was clipped by 3 bases and J by 2 bases; unmatched bases: 5. This CDR3 is 14 amino acids long. The CDR3 nucleotides read TGCGCCAGCAGCTCCTCCGGGACAGCCTACGAGCAGTACTTC. It is translated as CASSSSGTAYEQYF.

This clone was picked up a small number of times. The V call is TRBV5-1, the J call TRBJ1-1, with 8 bases aligning to TRBD1. Trimming took 3 bases from V and 1 from J; bases not matched to a gene: 2. In germline, CDR1 is SGHRS, CDR2 YFSETQ. This CDR3 comprises 14 residues. CDR3 in DNA: TGCGCCAGCAGCTCGGACAGGGCGAACACTGAAGCTTTCTTT. The encoded protein is CASSSDRANTEAFF.

The V and J genes are TRBV7-8 and TRBJ2-1, with TRBD2 matching 12 bases. The CDR3 runs to 16 residues. Germline CDR1 and CDR2: SGHVS and FQNEAQ. The J segment lost 6 bases and the V segment lost 5 bases, leaving 8 bases of the junction unmatched. The CDR3 DNA follows: TGTGCCAGCAGCCGACGACTAGCGGGAGCCCTCAATGAGCAGTTCTTC. This encodes CASSRRLAGALNEQFF.

The J gene is TRBJ2-1, the V gene TRBV6-5; D remains unclear. The germline CDR1 and CDR2 sequences are MNHEY and SVGAGI. Trimming pared 8 bases from V and 1 base from J, leaving 3 bases between. This CDR3 is 11 amino acids long. CDR3 sequence (DNA): TGTGCCAGCCAATCCTACAATGAGCAGTTCTTC. This encodes CASQSYNEQFF.

The J gene is TRBJ1-2, the V gene TRBV9, with a tentative D call TRBD1 (5 bases). Germline CDR1 SGDLS, CDR2 YYNGEE. The CDR3 is 13 residues long. The V and J ends lost 4 bases and 1 base respectively, with 8 bases between them. CDR3 sequence reads: CASSSTVNYGYTF. The DNA for the CDR3 is TGTGCCAGCAGCTCGACAGTTAACTATGGCTACACCTTC.

The CDR3 DNA follows: TGTGCCAGCAGGACTCCCACGGACTGGAGCTCTGGAAACACCATATATTTT. Translation: CASRTPTDWSSGNTIYF. The genes are TRBV28 and TRBJ1-3, with no clear D. CDR1 is MDHEN and CDR2 is SYDVKM in the germline V gene. The CDR3 consists of 17 residues. Trimming pared 6 bases from V and 0 bases from J, leaving 18 bases between. The whole variable domain, filled in from reference TRBV28 and TRBJ1-3, reads DVKVTQSSRYLVKRTGEKVFLECVQDMDHENMFWYRQDPGLGLRLIYFSYDVKMKEKGDIPEGYSVSREKKERFSLILESASTNQTSMYLCASRTPTDWSSGNTIYFGEGSWLTVV.

The chain recombines TRBV1 with TRBJ2-7; the table's D call, TRBD2, was not checked against the DNA. TRBV1 is designated a pseudogene. The CDR3 loop spans 14 amino acids. The chain's CDR3 is CTSSHGGRNYEQYF. CDR3 nucleotides: TGCACCAGCAGCCACGGCGGGAGAAACTACGAGCAGTACTTC.

The CDR3 sequence is CASSSEGTNYGYTF. The CDR3 DNA is TGTGCCAGCAGTTCGGAGGGGACCAACTATGGCTACACCTTC. The rearrangement joins TRBV6-5 to TRBJ1-2, with D perhaps matching TRBD1 (5 bases). Germline V CDR1 and CDR2: MNHEY, SVGAGI. CDR3 length: 14 residues. The germline V and J ends were trimmed by 4 bases and 2 bases, with 11 bases remaining between them.

The rearrangement joins TRBV14 to TRBJ2-3; TRBD2 aligns across 7 bases. Germline assignment: CDR1 SGHDN and CDR2 FVKESK. The CDR3 has 14 amino acids. J lost 6 bases, V lost 6 bases, and 9 bases had no gene match. The CDR3 DNA reads TGTGCCAGCAGAGAGGGCGGGAGCGGTGATACGCAGTATTTT. Its protein product is CASREGGSGDTQYF.

The chain employs TRBV2 and TRBJ2-3; D might be TRBD1 (6 bases). There are 15 residues in the CDR3. Trimming pared 3 bases from V and 0 bases from J, leaving 10 bases between. CDR1 is SNHLY and CDR2 is FYNNEI in the germline V gene. CDR3 in amino acids: CASSDMGASTDTQYF. In DNA form, the CDR3 reads TGTGCCAGCAGTGATATGGGGGCGAGCACAGATACGCAGTATTTT.

For the CDR3, the DNA is TGTGCCTGGGGTGGCAGGCGCCTCTCCTACGAGCAGTACTTC. Its translation is CAWGGRRLSYEQYF. V gene TRBV30 combines with J gene TRBJ2-7; no clear D. Trimming removed 5 bases at V and 0 bases at J, with 14 bases between. The CDR3 consists of 14 residues. Germline CDR1 reads GTSNPN; CDR2 reads SVGIG (reference sequence).

The CDR3 is CATSTGGEGNTIYF. The CDR3, as DNA: TGTGCCACCAGCACAGGGGGAGAAGGAAACACCATATATTTT. The chain links TRBV24-1 to TRBJ1-3; 8 positions agree with TRBD1. V lost 7 bases, J lost 4 bases, and 5 bases stayed unmatched. Germline-derived CDR1 and CDR2 are KGHDR and SFDVKD. CDR3 length: 14 amino acids.

The J gene is TRBJ1-2, the V gene TRBV27; 7 nucleotides align to TRBD1. Losses at the gene ends were 2 bases for V and 2 bases for J; bases not matched to a gene: 5. The CDR3 has 15 amino acids. In germline, CDR1 is MNHEY, CDR2 SMNVEV (reference sequence). CDR3 residues: CASSLEGQMNYGYTF. Written as DNA, the CDR3 is TGTGCCAGCAGTTTAGAGGGACAGATGAACTATGGCTACACCTTC.

V and J are TRBV27 and TRBJ2-1, with D possibly matching TRBD1 (5 bases). CDR3 length: 13 residues. Germline V gene data show CDR1 as MNHEY and CDR2 as SMNVEV (reference sequence). V lost 5 bases to trimming and J lost 6 bases, with 11 bases between them. For the CDR3, the DNA is TGTGCCAGCAGTCTTCCTAGGGGCAATGAGCAGTTCTTC. Translated: CASSLPRGNEQFF.

The chain carries TRBV3-1 (or the pseudogene TRBV3-2) and TRBJ2-3; 7 bases are a match to TRBD2. From germline, CDR1 is LGHDT and CDR2 YNNKEL (reference sequence). Losses at the gene ends were 0 bases for V and 4 bases for J; bases not matched to a gene: 4. The CDR3 is 15 residues long. The CDR3 region has the DNA TGTGCCAGCAGCCAAGATGGGGGGGGATCAGATACGCAGTATTTT. Amino acids: CASSQDGGGSDTQYF.

This clone occurred once. The chain uses TRBV19 and TRBJ2-1; TRBD2 matches at 8 bases. Germline V gives CDR1 LNHDA, CDR2 SQIVND (reference sequence). CDR3 length: 16 residues. V shed 1 base, J shed 5 bases, and the junction held 7 bases outside the gene matches. The CDR3 DNA reads as TGTGCCAGTAGTATAGTCGGGAGGGCCTCAAACAATGAGCAGTTCTTC. This translates into CASSIVGRASNNEQFF.

J is TRBJ2-3 and V is TRBV11-3; the D gene is possibly TRBD1 (5 bases). With 1 base removed from V and 3 bases from J, the gap between germline ends came to 11 bases. Germline V gene data show CDR1 as SGHNT and CDR2 as YENEEA. The CDR3 runs to 15 residues. CDR3 residues: CASSLGRVETDTQYF. In nucleotides, the CDR3 is TGTGCCAGCAGCTTAGGCAGGGTGGAGACAGATACGCAGTATTTT.

CDR3 in DNA: TGCAGTGCTGCGGATGGCTACACCTTC. Translation gives CSAADGYTF. The V call is TRBV20-1, the J call TRBJ1-2; D is undetermined. Germline CDR1 is DFQATT and CDR2 is SNEGSKA (reference sequence). The length of the CDR3 is 9 residues. Trimming stripped 5 bases from V and 6 bases from J, with 4 bases between.

Only one count was recorded for this clone. The rearrangement joins TRBV5-1 to TRBJ2-5, with D perhaps matching TRBD2 (6 bases). The V and J ends lost 4 bases and 5 bases respectively, with 21 bases between them. Germline CDR1 reads SGHRS; CDR2 reads YFSETQ. This CDR3 is built from 16 residues. CDR3: CASSDRRGVNGETQYF. CDR3 bases: TGCGCCAGCAGCGACCGGCGGGGCGTGAACGGTGAGACCCAGTACTTC.

This clone was counted between two and nine times. V is TRBV5-1 and J is TRBJ1-1; a weak D match, TRBD1 (5 bases). The CDR3 runs to 15 residues. V was clipped by 4 bases and J by 0 bases, with 13 bases between them. CDR1 and CDR2 from the germline V gene are SGHRS and YFSETQ. The CDR3 nucleotides read TGCGCCAGCAGCCCCTCGGGACTTCTGAACACTGAAGCTTTCTTT. Amino acid sequence: CASSPSGLLNTEAFF.

The rearrangement links TRBV4-1 to TRBJ1-2, with D possibly being TRBD1 (6 bases). V was cut by 4 bases and J by 2 bases, with 17 bases left in between. This CDR3 region has 16 residues. Germline CDR1 reads MGHRA; CDR2 reads YSYEKL. CDR3 nucleotides: TGCGCCAGCAGCCCAGGGTTGGTGCAGGGGAACTATGGCTACACCTTC. Its translation: CASSPGLVQGNYGYTF.